This TCR beta chain was identified during a study of CD8 T cells in Susac syndrome (dated by TCRdb to the late 2010s). Broadly, across the study: Among the sequenced Susac syndrome patients, five or six had clinically active disease and fewer than ten were in clinical remission. At the time of blood withdrawal, Susac syndrome patients were either therapy-naive, taking corticosteroids (with some also receiving IVIg), or on IVIg alone. The study used repertoire sequencing to test whether antigen drove CD8+ T cell activation and differentiation in Susac syndrome.

V and J lose 3 bases and 4 bases, and a span of 9 bases separates them. Including the terminal cysteine and phenylalanine, the CDR3 comprises 14 residues. Of the read, only the CDR3 DNA is kept; its 42 bases are in frame from base 1. CDR1 and CDR2, looked up from the germline V gene, are MDHEN and SYDVKM. Peripheral blood CD8+ and CD4+ T cells from healthy donors, Susac syndrome patients and multiple sclerosis patients were profiled using high-throughput TCR beta sequencing. The Susac syndrome patients fulfilled recently defined diagnostic criteria for either definite or probable disease. Bulk CD8+ and CD4+ T cells were purified magnetically by negative isolation, whereas CD8+ TEMRA cells were enriched by FACS. Blood was collected in EDTA tubes and processed within 24 hours, with PBMCs isolated through density gradient centrifugation. PBMCs intended for TCR sequencing were cryopreserved in liquid nitrogen and thawed later in a water bath at 37 degrees C. A purity of at least 90% was achieved for sorted or isolated CD4+, CD8+ and CD8+ TEMRA cells.

RNA was extracted using the RNeasy kit, and roughly 0.5 to 1 ug of the RNA was reverse transcribed with random hexamers. The immunoSEQ multiplex PCR assay, which covers 54 Vbeta and 13 Jbeta segments, was used to amplify TCR beta CDR3 regions. To correct PCR amplification bias, a synthetic template baseline was used for both primer optimization and computational correction. On the study's bioinformatics: Only productive sequences were kept, with reads annotated to V, D and J genes according to IMGT and analyzed in immunoSEQ Analyzer. Clonality was computed as one minus Shannon entropy normalized by log2 of the number of productive unique sequences. For each patient and control, public and private clones were evaluated among the 100 most prevalent clones. Clones were defined as Susac-specific when absent from the healthy and MS cohorts, from some 1,100 published viral clones and from other ImmuneACCESS disease sequences. Starting from the raw public reads, TCRdb applied fastp trimming at Q25, assembled clones with MiXCR and retained in-frame beta chains. CDR3 protein duplicates are merged, each entry listing the most common genes and DNA. The V and J calls and clone size come from TCRdb's table, not from the authors' own analysis. The sample table records some 110,000 distinct CDR3 sequences; 96% of these occur just once. Approximately 0.15% of the sample is in the top ten clones.

In regard to this clonotype: Its antigen has not been determined. The record has no base qualities; no much larger clone is one base away.

General findings and caveats noted by the study authors: The TCR sequencing and HLA analysis was acknowledged to have included a relatively small number of individuals. No clonal expansion was detected in the CD4+ T cell repertoire of Susac syndrome patients.

Sample: CD4+ T cells from PBMCs. The rearranged chain carries TRBV28 and TRBJ1-4; TRBD1 is perhaps the D gene, given 5 matching bases. The sequence was obtained from a human donor with Susac syndrome. CDR3 protein: CASSLGRFNEKLFF. The sequence in DNA is TGTGCCAGCAGTTTGGGACGCTTTAATGAAAAACTGTTTTTT. Supplemented by the reference TRBV28 and TRBJ1-4 proteins around the CDR3, the complete variable domain is DVKVTQSSRYLVKRTGEKVFLECVQDMDHENMFWYRQDPGLGLRLIYFSYDVKMKEKGDIPEGYSVSREKKERFSLILESASTNQTSMYLCASSLGRFNEKLFFGSGTQLSVL.